The present entry profiles one T cell receptor (beta chain) with its context. Its antigen is not identified. One end of the junction varies from germline; a read error may be responsible. The sample is drawn from a study of Graves' ophthalmopathy and Graves' hyperthyroidism. Study findings and constraints: As the model predicted ophthalmopathy progression, it achieved a sensitivity of about 71% and a specificity of around 72%.

Participants with hyperthyroidism, aged 18 to 65, were newly diagnosed with under 2 months' duration. None of the included patients had other autoimmune diseases, uncontrolled infections, pregnancy or lactation, as these led to exclusion. RNA served as the template for amplifying TCR beta CDR3 regions. First-round RT-PCR with HTBI primers preceded a second-round multiplex PCR. From the multiplex PCR reads, TCRdb called clonotypes with MiXCR, one entry per CDR3 protein. The top ten clones hold roughly 4% of a sample with 450,000 to 600,000 distinct CDR3 sequences, approximately 37% of them seen once. Germline-derived CDR1 and CDR2 are WSHSY and SAAADI. CDR3 length: 15 residues.

The source material was peripheral blood or thyroid tissue (not recorded which). The chain recombines TRBV10-2 with TRBJ2-7, with a tentative D call TRBD1 (7 bases). This clonotype was obtained from an adult man with Graves' hyperthyroidism. Written as DNA, the CDR3 is TGTGCCCGGAGGAAGGACAGGACGGGGGCCTACGAGCAGTACTTC. The encoded protein is CARRKDRTGAYEQYF.